A selection of T cell receptor beta chains follows, all from one sample in a study of T cell responses to AZD1222 COVID-19 vaccine. Sequenced by immunoSEQ multiplex PCR; TCRdb stores in-frame clones only, minus some. The data contain 120,000 to 150,000 clones, 70% to 90% of them singletons. Sequencing was performed on peripheral blood, taken on day 0 of AZD1222 vaccination. Receptors originate from an adult in good health. Each CDR3 is given with its conserved first and last residue. Each record gives: CDR3 DNA, CDR3 protein, J gene, V gene, D gene, clone size. The D gene is left open where the match is weak. Expanded clones are given a class, and other clones once, few, many or no size at all.

TGTGCCACAGCTTGGGGGTTGGGGCAGCCCCAGCATTTT CATAWGLGQPQHF TRBJ1-5 TRBV12-3/TRBV12-4 NA NA
TGTGCCAGCATGCCTGGACTAGACGGTGAGAGGAATGAGCAGTTCTTC CASMPGLDGERNEQFF TRBJ2-1 TRBV4-2 TRBD2 NA
TGTGCCAGCAGCGGGTCGCGGGGGGGCGCGCAGTTCTTC CASSGSRGGAQFF TRBJ2-1 TRBV7-9 TRBD2 once
TGTGCCAGCAGCTTAGGTAACAGTGATTATTCACCCCTCCACTTT CASSLGNSDYSPLHF TRBJ1-6 TRBV7-9 NA NA
TGTGCCAGCATTCCCGGGGGCTCTGGAAACACCATATATTTT CASIPGGSGNTIYF TRBJ1-3 TRBV7-2 NA NA
TGTGCCAGCAGCTTAGGGGGAGGAAACACCGGGGAGCTGTTTTTT CASSLGGGNTGELFF TRBJ2-2 TRBV11-2 NA NA
TGTGCCACCAGTGACCAGGCGCGGGACGGGGATAGGGGCTACACCTTC CATSDQARDGDRGYTF TRBJ1-2 TRBV24-1 NA NA
TGTGCCAGCAAACTTAGTCAGGGATCCACAGATACGCAGTATTTT CASKLSQGSTDTQYF TRBJ2-3 TRBV11-2 NA NA
TGTGCCAGCAGCACCGCAGGACAGGGGACCCACGAGCAGTACTTC CASSTAGQGTHEQYF TRBJ2-7 TRBV7-2 TRBD1 NA
TGTGCCAGCAGCTTAAGGTTCGGCCGGGGCAGCGAGCAGTACTTC CASSLRFGRGSEQYF TRBJ2-7 TRBV11-2 NA NA
TGTGCCAGCAGTTTCCGCCCGCCCGGGACAGGGTCCTACGAGCAGTACTTC CASSFRPPGTGSYEQYF TRBJ2-7 TRBV28 TRBD1 NA
TGTGCCAGTAGTACCGGGACAGGGGTGAGCGGCTACACCTTC CASSTGTGVSGYTF TRBJ1-2 TRBV19 TRBD1 NA
TGTGCCAGCAGTTTATCAGTTCTCAATGAGCAGTTCTTC CASSLSVLNEQFF TRBJ2-1 TRBV28 NA NA
TGTGCCAGCGGGAGAAACTCCAACACTGAAGCTTTCTTT CASGRNSNTEAFF TRBJ1-1 TRBV12-3/TRBV12-4 NA once
TGTGCCAGCAGCGAGACAGGTTCCTATAATTCACCCCTCCACTTT CASSETGSYNSPLHF TRBJ1-6 TRBV9 NA NA
TGTGCCAGCTCACCATCGACTACCTGGGCCTCGGGGGGCTACACCTTC CASSPSTTWASGGYTF TRBJ1-2 TRBV18 NA NA
TGTGCCAGCAGCCAAACCAGGTACGAGCAGTACTTC CASSQTRYEQYF TRBJ2-7 TRBV3-1/TRBV3-2 NA NA
TGTGCCAGCGCTCTTTCGGGTGCGAACACCGGGGAGCTGTTTTTT CASALSGANTGELFF TRBJ2-2 TRBV27 NA NA
TGTGCCAGCAAGGGCGGGCAGGGAATTAACTATGGCTACACCTTC CASKGGQGINYGYTF TRBJ1-2 TRBV2 NA NA
TGTGCCAGTAGTATCAAGGTTGCCTCCTCCTACGAGCAGTACTTC CASSIKVASSYEQYF TRBJ2-7 TRBV19 NA once
TGTGCCAGCAGCTCACAGGGAACACCCCTCCACTTT CASSSQGTPLHF TRBJ1-6 TRBV9 NA few